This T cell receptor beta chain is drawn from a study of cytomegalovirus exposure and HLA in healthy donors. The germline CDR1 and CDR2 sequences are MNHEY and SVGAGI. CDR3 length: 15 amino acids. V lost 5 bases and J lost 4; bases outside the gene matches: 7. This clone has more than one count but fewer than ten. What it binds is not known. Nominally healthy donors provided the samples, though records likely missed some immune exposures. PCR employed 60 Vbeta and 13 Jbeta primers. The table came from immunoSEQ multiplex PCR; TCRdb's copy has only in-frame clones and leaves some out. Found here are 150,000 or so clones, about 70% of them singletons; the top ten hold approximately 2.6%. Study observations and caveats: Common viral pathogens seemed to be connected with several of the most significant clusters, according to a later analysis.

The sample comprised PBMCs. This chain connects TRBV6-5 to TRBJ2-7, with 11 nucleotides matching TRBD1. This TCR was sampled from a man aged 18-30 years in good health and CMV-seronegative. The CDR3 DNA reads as TGTGCCAGCAGTCCGGTGGACAGGGGGCGGTACGAGCAGTACTTC. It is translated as CASSPVDRGRYEQYF.